Listed here are 3 T cell receptor beta chains from one sample, sequenced in a study of blood T cell repertoires in COVID-19. The repertoire was sequenced with immunoSEQ multiplex PCR; TCRdb's copy has only in-frame clones and lacks some. The sample has about 21,000 clones, around 82% seen once. Sequenced material: peripheral blood. The source of these receptors is a man between 60 and 75 years old with active COVID-19.

The rearrangement uses TRBV27 and TRBJ2-5, with TRBD1 identical over 9 bases. The length of the CDR3 is 15 residues. Germline CDR1 is MNHEY and CDR2 is SMNVEV (reference sequence). V shed 5 bases, J shed 10 bases, and the junction held 14 bases outside the gene matches. The CDR3 nucleotides read TGTGCCAGCAGTCCGGACAGGGGACGGGTGAGGGTCCAGTACTTC. As protein: CASSPDRGRVRVQYF.

This chain connects TRBV19 to TRBJ2-1; tentative D call: TRBD2 (5 bases). Trimming cost V 10 bases and J 0 bases, with 13 bases left between them. This CDR3 spans 14 amino acids. The V gene's germline CDR1 is LNHDA and CDR2 SQIVND (reference sequence). CDR3 in amino acids: CATKTGSSYNEQFF. DNA of the CDR3: TGTGCCACCAAGACGGGGAGCTCCTACAATGAGCAGTTCTTC.

The chain combines TRBV7-9 with TRBJ2-5; possible D gene TRBD2, 5 bases. V shed 5 bases and J shed 10 bases, with 14 bases lying between them. Per germline, CDR1 SEHNR and CDR2 FQNEAQ (reference sequence). The CDR3 consists of 12 residues. This CDR3 reads CASSVGSLDQYF. In DNA form, the CDR3 reads TGTGCCAGCAGCGTAGGGAGTTTAGACCAGTACTTC.